Below, 30 T cell receptor beta chains from the same sample are listed, as sequenced in a study of T cells in Graves' hyperthyroidism and ophthalmopathy. The TCR beta CDR3 regions underwent amplification using RNA transcripts as the source. HTBI primers were the set used in a first-round RT-PCR of the TCR CDR3. MiXCR, applied by TCRdb to the multiplex PCR reads, yields one record per CDR3 protein. The table lists hundreds of thousands of distinct CDR3 sequences, more than 14% of them singletons. Sequences were obtained from blood. The receptors come from a woman aged 45 to 65 with Graves' ophthalmopathy.

This clonotype turned up a few times. V gene TRBV20-1 combines with J gene TRBJ1-2, with D possibly TRBD1 on 5 matching bases. V lost 0 bases to trimming and J lost 3 bases, with 8 bases between them. Germline-derived CDR1 and CDR2 are DFQATT and SNEGSKA (reference sequence). The CDR3 covers 13 residues. The CDR3 region is CSARDPRDYGYTF. In nucleotides, the CDR3 is TGCAGTGCTAGAGATCCCAGGGACTATGGCTACACCTTC.

Many counts were recorded for this clonotype. The CDR3 spells CASSLEGAGARQPQHF. The CDR3 DNA reads as TGTGCCAGCAGCTTAGAAGGGGCAGGGGCTAGACAGCCCCAGCATTTT. The chain combines TRBV7-2 with TRBJ1-5; maybe TRBD1 (6 bases). The V gene lost 1 base and the J gene lost 7 bases, with 17 bases spanning the gap. CDR3 size: 16 residues. Looked up from germline, CDR1 is SGHTA and CDR2 is FQGNSA. Full variable domain (outside the CDR3, taken from reference TRBV7-2 and TRBJ1-5): GAGVSQSPSNKVTEKGKDVELRCDPISGHTALYWYRQSLGQGLEFLIYFQGNSAPDKSGLPSDRFSAERTGGSVSTLTIQRTQQEDSAVYLCASSLEGAGARQPQHFGDGTRLSIL.

The chain joins TRBV28 to TRBJ1-4; the match to TRBD1 covers 8 bases. The CDR3 length is 13 residues. V was pared by 7 bases and J by 7 bases, with 5 bases of the junction left unmatched. The germline CDR1 and CDR2 sequences are MDHEN and SYDVKM. CDR3 sequence reads: CASTGQAFEKLFF. In nucleotides, the CDR3 is TGTGCCAGCACGGGACAGGCCTTTGAAAAACTGTTTTTT.

This clonotype showed up many times. Mismatch with germline at one junction end may stem from a read error. The chain combines TRBV28 with TRBJ2-5, with D possibly TRBD1 on 6 matching bases. The CDR3 totals 15 residues. Germline V gene data show CDR1 as MDHEN and CDR2 as SYDVKM. The DNA for the CDR3 is TGTGCCAACAGTGAGAATACAGGGTACCAAGAGACCCAGTACTTC. It is translated as CANSENTGYQETQYF.

Details on this clonotype: A much larger clone lies one base from this, so it may be a read error. This chain connects TRBV5-8 to TRBJ2-7; D gene unclear. This CDR3 has 15 residues. Germline loops: CDR1 SGHTS, CDR2 YDEGEE. CDR3 sequence (DNA): TGTGCCGGCAGCTTGGGGTGGGGTGAAACCTACGAGCAGTACTTC. It codes for CAGSLGWGETYEQYF.

This clonotype has a count of ten or more. The chain employs TRBV30 and TRBJ2-1; D remains unclear. The germline CDR1 and CDR2 sequences are GTSNPN and SVGIG (reference sequence). V was clipped by 0 bases and J by 10 bases, with 16 bases between them. This CDR3 is 14 amino acids long. The CDR3 DNA follows: TGTGCCTGGAGTGTTGGGCTCGTGGTGCGGGAGCAGTTCTTC. Encoded protein: CAWSVGLVVREQFF.

The chain recombines TRBV7-9 with TRBJ2-3, with TRBD2 matching 9 bases. Per the germline V gene, CDR1 is SEHNR and CDR2 is FQNEAQ (reference sequence). Trimming took 5 bases from V and 6 from J; bases not matched to a gene: 9. The CDR3 spans 15 residues. CDR3 loop: CASSPRTSVSDTQYF. The CDR3 DNA is TGTGCCAGCAGCCCCCGGACTAGCGTATCGGATACGCAGTATTTT. Drawing the rest from reference TRBV7-9 and TRBJ2-3, the complete variable domain is DTGVSQNPRHKITKRGQNVTFRCDPISEHNRLYWYRQTLGQGPEFLTYFQNEAQLEKSRLLSDRFSAERPKGSFSTLEIQRTEQGDSAMYLCASSPRTSVSDTQYFGPGTRLTVL.

Regarding this clonotype: This may arise from a read error, as a much more abundant clone is one base away. This chain connects TRBV20-1 to TRBJ2-1, with 14 bases matching TRBD2. The CDR3 consists of 16 residues. Germline V CDR1 and CDR2: DFQATT, SNEGSKA (reference sequence). The CDR3 here is CSASWTSGGHYNEQSF. CDR3 nucleotide sequence: TGCAGTGCTAGCTGGACTAGCGGGGGGCACTACAATGAGCAGTCCTTC.

This clonotype was observed a handful of times. V and J are TRBV11-2 and TRBJ1-1; D ambiguous. CDR3 length: 13 residues. V lost 1 base and J 7 bases, leaving 10 bases between the germline ends. CDR1 is SGHAT, CDR2 FQNNGV, per germline. The DNA for the CDR3 is TGTGCCAGCAGCTTAGTAGCGGCATATGAAGCTTTCTTT. Translated, it gives CASSLVAAYEAFF.

The table lists this clonotype with a few counts. This may come from a read error, since a much larger clone is one base off. V is TRBV28 and J is TRBJ1-5; D is undetermined. This CDR3 has 15 residues. CDR1 and CDR2 (germline): MDHEN, SYDVKM. Trimming removed 10 bases from V and 3 bases from J, with 19 bases in between. CDR3 protein: CATLNGEHDNQPQHF. The CDR3 nucleotides read TGTGCCACCCTGAACGGGGAACATGACAATCAGCCCCAGCATTTT.

The chain recombines TRBV7-9 with TRBJ1-1, with 7 bases identical to TRBD1. This CDR3 has 16 amino acids. Looked up from germline, CDR1 is SEHNR and CDR2 is FQNEAQ (reference sequence). V lost 5 bases and J lost 4; bases outside the gene matches: 13. DNA for the CDR3: TGTGCCAGCAGCCCCGGAGGGACAGATGGGGCCACTGAAGCTTTCTTT. It encodes CASSPGGTDGATEAFF.

This clonotype was picked up many times. CDR3 sequence reads: CASRTMTYEQYF. The CDR3, as DNA: TGTGCCAGCAGGACGATGACCTACGAGCAGTACTTC. The chain has TRBV2 and TRBJ2-7; D is undetermined. CDR3 length equals 12 residues. The germline gives CDR1 SNHLY, CDR2 FYNNEI. V was pared by 6 bases and J by 2 bases, with 8 bases between.

This clonotype was counted many times. The chain has TRBV28 and TRBJ2-1; 12 positions match TRBD2. Germline-derived CDR1 and CDR2 are MDHEN and SYDVKM. This CDR3 is 16 amino acids long. V was pared by 6 bases and J by 10 bases, with 13 bases of the junction left unmatched. CDR3 DNA sequence: TGTGCCAGCAGAAAATCTCGACTAGCGGGAGCGGGAGAGCAGTTCTTC. This translates into CASRKSRLAGAGEQFF.

The genes are TRBV11-3 and TRBJ2-1; D not resolved. Trimming left V 5 bases short and J 6 bases short, with 11 bases between. CDR1 and CDR2 from the germline V gene are SGHNT and YENEEA. The CDR3 is 13 amino acids. For the CDR3, the DNA is TGTGCCAGCAGCCTCGGACCACTCAATGAGCAGTTCTTC. Translating it yields CASSLGPLNEQFF.

The sample holds many counts of this clonotype. This CDR3 is CASSLGVVFQNTEAFF. In DNA, the CDR3 is TGTGCCAGCAGCTTAGGCGTGGTCTTTCAGAACACTGAAGCTTTCTTT. V usage is TRBV7-2 and J usage is TRBJ1-1; D not certain. V lost 1 base and J 1 base, leaving 13 bases between the germline ends. Germline V lookup: CDR1 SGHTA, CDR2 FQGNSA. The CDR3 sequence is 16 residues long.

This clonotype showed up many times. V is TRBV7-6 and J is TRBJ2-1; 7 bases are a match to TRBD1. Germline-derived CDR1 and CDR2 are SGHVS and FNYEAQ. V lost 3 bases to trimming and J lost 4 bases; unmatched junction nucleotides: 9. This CDR3 has 16 residues. The CDR3 spells CASSLYTGTAYNEQFF. The CDR3 DNA sequence: TGTGCCAGCAGCTTGTATACCGGGACAGCGTACAATGAGCAGTTCTTC.

J is TRBJ2-7 and V is TRBV10-3; D possibly corresponds to TRBD1 (6 bases). The germline V gene has CDR1 ENHRY and CDR2 SYGVKD. With 5 bases removed from V and 1 base from J, the gap between germline ends came to 9 bases. CDR3 length: 13 amino acids. CDR3: CAISPGQSYEQYF. DNA for the CDR3: TGTGCCATCAGTCCCGGACAGTCCTACGAGCAGTACTTC.

This clonotype was detected ten times or more. The rearrangement uses TRBV28 and TRBJ1-2; 8 positions agree with TRBD1. This CDR3 region has 16 residues. Germline V gene lookup returns CDR1 MDHEN and CDR2 SYDVKM. V dropped 4 bases and J dropped 4; count of bases not matched to a gene: 11. The CDR3 coding sequence is TGTGCCAGCAGTTCGGCAGTTACAGGGGGAATCTATGGCTACACCTTC. Protein product: CASSSAVTGGIYGYTF.

This clonotype was counted between two and nine times. The CDR3 sequence: CASSPPLAGGRVVYEQYF. As DNA, the CDR3 is TGTGCCAGCTCACCACCACTAGCCGGCGGGAGGGTCGTCTACGAGCAGTACTTC. This rearrangement joins TRBV18 to TRBJ2-7; 9 bases are a match to TRBD2. This CDR3 region has 18 residues. Germline lookup yields CDR1 KGHSH and CDR2 LQKENI. J was trimmed by 3 bases and V by 0 bases; bases with no gene match: 12. The whole variable domain, remainder taken from reference TRBV18 and TRBJ2-7, is NAGVMQNPRHLVRRRGQEARLRCSPMKGHSHVYWYRQLPEEGLKFMVYLQKENIIDESGMPKERFSAEFPKEGPSILRIQQVVRGDSAAYFCASSPPLAGGRVVYEQYFGPGTRLTVT.

The J gene is TRBJ2-7, the V gene TRBV20-1; TRBD2 matches 13 bases. J gave up 4 bases and V 3 bases, and 6 bases lay outside the gene matches. This CDR3 spans 15 amino acids. Germline V gives CDR1 DFQATT, CDR2 SNEGSKA (reference sequence). The CDR3 DNA reads TGCAGTGCTAGGGGACTAGCGGGAATGGTGTACGAGCAGTACTTC. This gives the protein CSARGLAGMVYEQYF.

This clonotype appeared many times. The chain couples TRBV2 to TRBJ1-5; a possible D gene is TRBD1 (5 bases). V lost 9 bases, J lost 5 bases, and 11 bases lay in between. The germline CDR1 and CDR2 sequences are SNHLY and FYNNEI. This CDR3 contains 12 residues. This CDR3 reads CASRKTDQPQHF. DNA for the CDR3: TGTGCCAGTCGGAAGACAGATCAGCCCCAGCATTTT.

There are many counts of this clonotype. V is TRBV6-2 or TRBV6-3 and J is TRBJ2-6; 10 bases line up with TRBD1. Germline trimming cut 5 bases from V and 1 base from J; bases unmatched to any gene: 8. Germline CDR1 MNHEY, CDR2 SVGEGT. The CDR3 loop spans 18 amino acids. CDR3 DNA: TGTGCCAGCAGTCGTCTGGGACAGGGGACTTCTGGGGCCAACGTCCTGACTTTC. This codes for CASSRLGQGTSGANVLTF.

The genes are TRBV12-3 or TRBV12-4 and TRBJ1-2, with D perhaps matching TRBD1 (6 bases). This CDR3 has 13 residues. Trimming shortened V by 6 bases and J by 8 bases, and 16 bases separated the two germline ends. Written as DNA, the CDR3 is TGTGCCAGCAGCCCCCTGGGGACATTAGGCTACACCTTC. Translated: CASSPLGTLGYTF.

Note on this clonotype: The junction departs from germline at one end; a sequencing error may be responsible. This rearrangement joins TRBV24-1 to TRBJ2-5; weak D call: TRBD2 (5 bases). This CDR3 spans 15 amino acids. Germline V gene lookup returns CDR1 KGHDR and CDR2 SFDVKD. The CDR3 DNA sequence: TGTGCCACCAGTGACCCACGAGCGGTGCAAGGGACCCAGTACTTC. Its protein product is CATSDPRAVQGTQYF.

Concerning this clonotype itself: One end of the junction does not line up with germline, which may come from a read error. The chain is built from TRBV6-1 and TRBJ1-3; 8 bases are a match to TRBD1. The CDR3 length is 14 residues. CDR1 MNHNS and CDR2 SASEGT come from the germline V gene. CDR3 in DNA: TGTGCCAGCAGGCGGACAGGGTTAGTGAACACCAGATATTTT. Translated, it gives CASRRTGLVNTRYF.

On this clonotype itself: This may arise from a read error, as a much more abundant clone is one base away. The chain carries TRBV27 and TRBJ2-1, with 11 bases lining up with TRBD2. Germline V CDR1 and CDR2: MNHEY, SMNVEV (reference sequence). The CDR3 consists of 16 residues. The CDR3 DNA reads TGTGCCGGCAGTAAGACTAGCGGGATGATCTACAATGAGCAGTTCTTC. Residues: CAGSKTSGMIYNEQFF.

This clonotype was detected many times. This rearrangement joins TRBV7-9 to TRBJ2-5; the D gene is possibly TRBD2 (5 bases). V was clipped by 9 bases and J by 2 bases, with 13 bases between them. This CDR3 has 13 residues. CDR1 and CDR2 from the germline V gene are SEHNR and FQNEAQ (reference sequence). The CDR3 region is CASRRAAQETQYF. The CDR3 DNA reads TGTGCCAGTAGACGAGCGGCACAAGAGACCCAGTACTTC. The full variable domain, with the rest looked up from reference TRBV7-9 and TRBJ2-5, is DTGVSQNPRHKITKRGQNVTFRCDPISEHNRLYWYRQTLGQGPEFLTYFQNEAQLEKSRLLSDRFSAERPKGSFSTLEIQRTEQGDSAMYLCASRRAAQETQYFGPGTRLLVL.

This clonotype was counted a few times. The chain has TRBV6-1 and TRBJ1-2, with D perhaps TRBD1 (6 bases). The CDR3 sequence is 13 residues long. V was clipped by 7 bases and J by 3 bases, with 12 bases between them. CDR1 is MNHNS, CDR2 SASEGT, per germline. The CDR3 sequence is CASKNQGYYGYTF. CDR3 coding DNA: TGTGCCAGCAAGAATCAGGGGTACTATGGCTACACCTTC.

This clonotype was seen repeatedly, ten times or more. J is TRBJ2-1 and V is TRBV20-1, with D perhaps matching TRBD2 (5 bases). The V end lost 5 bases, the J end lost 6 bases, and 11 bases lay between the germline ends. The germline gives CDR1 DFQATT, CDR2 SNEGSKA (reference sequence). The CDR3 runs to 12 residues. The CDR3 loop reads CSAGSDVNEQFF. The CDR3 DNA sequence: TGCAGTGCTGGGAGTGATGTCAATGAGCAGTTCTTC.

This clonotype has a count of ten or more. This chain joins TRBV12-3 or TRBV12-4 and TRBJ2-6; D remains unclear. This CDR3 is 15 amino acids long. The V gene lost 3 bases and the J gene lost 0 bases, with 6 bases spanning the gap. CDR3 DNA sequence: TGTGCCAGCAGTTTTTACGGCTCTGGGGCCAACGTCCTGACTTTC. Translated: CASSFYGSGANVLTF.